The 6 T cell receptor beta chains below come from one sample, sequenced in a study of siplizumab effects on memory and regulatory T cells. TCRdb's copy holds only in-frame clones and misses some; the assay was immunoSEQ multiplex PCR. The table lists 100,000 or so clones, roughly 94% of them singletons. What was sequenced was Tregs sorted from blood. The receptor set was obtained from a human donor in good health.

V is TRBV15 and J is TRBJ1-2; D is possibly TRBD1 (6 bases). This CDR3 has 18 amino acids. Germline V CDR1 and CDR2: LNHNV, YYDKDF (reference sequence). V gave up 3 bases and J gave up 1 base, with 21 bases separating them. Here the CDR3 DNA reads TGTGCCACCAGCAGGGCCCCTCCAGGGGTGAGTTATAACTATGGCTACACCTTC. Protein product: CATSRAPPGVSYNYGYTF.

The V and J genes are TRBV11-2 and TRBJ2-1; TRBD2 aligns across 9 bases. The CDR3 runs 14 residues. V lost 5 bases to trimming and J lost 5 bases; unmatched junction nucleotides: 4. Looked up from germline, CDR1 is SGHAT and CDR2 is FQNNGV. Here the CDR3 DNA reads TGTGCCAGCAGCGGACTAGCGATCCACAATGAGCAGTTCTTC. It encodes CASSGLAIHNEQFF. The full variable domain, in which reference TRBV11-2 and TRBJ2-1 provide the parts outside the CDR3, is EAGVAQSPRYKIIEKRQSVAFWCNPISGHATLYWYQQILGQGPKLLIQFQNNGVVDDSQLPKDRFSAERLKGVDSTLKIQPAKLEDSAVYLCASSGLAIHNEQFFGPGTRLTVL.

This chain links TRBV4-2 with TRBJ2-3, with 8 bases fitting TRBD2. The CDR3 contains 14 residues. Germline trimming cut 4 bases from V and 4 bases from J; bases unmatched to any gene: 4. CDR1 is LGHNA, CDR2 YNFKEQ, per germline. This CDR3 is CASSPLAGADTQYF. The CDR3 DNA reads TGTGCCAGCAGCCCTCTAGCGGGTGCAGATACGCAGTATTTT.

The chain has TRBV7-9 and TRBJ1-2, with D maybe TRBD1 (5 bases). The germline V gene has CDR1 SEHNR and CDR2 FQNEAQ (reference sequence). This CDR3 region has 12 residues. Trimming cost V 5 bases and J 8 bases, with 12 bases left between them. CDR3 in DNA: TGTGCCAGCAGCCCCACAGGTTACGGCTACACCTTC. It specifies CASSPTGYGYTF.

The chain couples TRBV5-1 to TRBJ1-2; 9 nucleotides agree with TRBD1. CDR1 is SGHRS and CDR2 is YFSETQ in the germline V gene. This CDR3 region has 14 residues. V gave up 3 bases and J gave up 6 bases; unmatched junction bases: 6. CDR3 in amino acids: CASSSGGQGHGYTF. Written as DNA, the CDR3 is TGCGCCAGCAGCTCCGGTGGACAGGGGCATGGCTACACCTTC.

The CDR3 nucleotides read TGTGCCAGCAGCATAAGGGGTTACGAGCAGTACTTC. Translating it yields CASSIRGYEQYF. The chain carries TRBV6-5 and TRBJ2-7; TRBD1 is a possible D gene (5 bases). Germline CDR1 reads MNHEY; CDR2 reads SVGAGI. V was shortened by 6 bases and J by 4 bases, with 10 bases between the two germline ends. The CDR3 is made up of 12 amino acids.